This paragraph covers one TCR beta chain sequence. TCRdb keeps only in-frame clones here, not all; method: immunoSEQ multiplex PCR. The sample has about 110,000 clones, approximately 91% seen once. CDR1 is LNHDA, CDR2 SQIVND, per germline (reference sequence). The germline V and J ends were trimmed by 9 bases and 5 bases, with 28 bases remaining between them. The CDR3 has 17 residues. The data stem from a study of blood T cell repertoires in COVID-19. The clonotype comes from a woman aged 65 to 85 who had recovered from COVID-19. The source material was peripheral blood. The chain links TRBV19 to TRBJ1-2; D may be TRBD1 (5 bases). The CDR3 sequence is CASHGRGRGRMGYGYTF. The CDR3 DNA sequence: TGTGCCAGCCATGGGCGGGGCAGAGGACGAATGGGATATGGCTACACCTTC.